One sample yielded the 28 T cell receptor beta chains listed below, sequenced in a study of blood T cell repertoires in COVID-19 (dated by TCRdb to 2020 to 2022). The library relied on the immunoSEQ multiplex PCR assay. This is the immuneACCESS table as TCRdb keeps it, with only in-frame sequences that have V and J called. A part of the clones is gone; compared with another copy, unresolved V genes explain less than half, and the rest is unexplained. In all, the sample holds roughly 180,000 clones, and about 84% of those were seen once. The ten top clones hold about 5.5% of the sample. The sequencing input was peripheral blood. The origin of the receptors is a woman aged 25 to 39 with acute or convalescent COVID-19.

V is TRBV7-9 and J is TRBJ1-4, with 8 bases aligning to TRBD1. Germline assignment: CDR1 SEHNR and CDR2 FQNEAQ (reference sequence). The CDR3 extends over 13 amino acids. The V and J ends lost 5 bases and 8 bases, in that order; junction bases with no gene match: 4. CDR3 region: CASSTRTGEKLFF. CDR3 bases: TGTGCCAGCAGCACACGGACAGGGGAAAAACTGTTTTTT.

The J gene is TRBJ1-4, the V gene TRBV5-1; 10 bases fit TRBD1. Losses at the gene ends were 3 bases for V and 4 bases for J; bases not matched to a gene: 6. CDR3 length: 16 residues. CDR1 is SGHRS, CDR2 YFSETQ, per germline. CDR3 bases: TGCGCCAGCAGCTGGAGCGGACAGGGGGGTAATGAAAAACTGTTTTTT. Amino acid sequence: CASSWSGQGGNEKLFF.

The V gene is TRBV29-1, the J gene TRBJ2-7; weak D call: TRBD1 (5 bases). The V end was cut by 3 bases, the J end by 5 bases, with 14 bases between. CDR3 length equals 13 residues. Germline CDR1 reads SQVTM; CDR2 reads ANQGSEA. The CDR3: CSVDHQGFHEQYF. The CDR3 DNA follows: TGCAGCGTTGATCACCAGGGTTTCCACGAGCAGTACTTC.

The V and J genes are TRBV5-1 and TRBJ2-1; the D gene is possibly TRBD2 (5 bases). V lost 1 base and J lost 10, with 21 bases in between. Germline CDR1 is SGHRS and CDR2 is YFSETQ. This CDR3 has 16 residues. CDR3 sequence (DNA): TGCGCCAGCAGCTTGAGGCCCGGCGGGCGAAGCCAAGAGCAGTTCTTC. Amino acid sequence: CASSLRPGGRSQEQFF.

V usage is TRBV30 and J usage is TRBJ1-5; weak D call: TRBD1 (5 bases). The germline V gene encodes CDR1 GTSNPN and CDR2 SVGIG (reference sequence). V lost 1 base, J lost 5 bases, and 15 bases lay in between. There are 15 residues in the CDR3. The CDR3 here is CAWSESSTVYQPQHF. The CDR3 DNA sequence: TGTGCCTGGAGTGAAAGTTCGACAGTATATCAGCCCCAGCATTTT.

This chain uses TRBV19 with TRBJ1-4; D remains ambiguous. The germline V and J ends were trimmed by 6 bases and 3 bases, with 23 bases remaining between them. This CDR3 comprises 18 residues. The germline V gene encodes CDR1 LNHDA and CDR2 SQIVND (reference sequence). The CDR3 DNA sequence: TGTGCCAGTAGGTTATCCCCCGAATCCTTTGGCTCTAATGAAAAACTGTTTTTT. Translating gives CASRLSPESFGSNEKLFF.

The V and J genes are TRBV7-9 and TRBJ2-3; D is unclear. The germline V gene has CDR1 SEHNR and CDR2 FQNEAQ (reference sequence). The CDR3 contains 14 residues. The V and J ends lost 5 bases and 0 bases respectively, with 9 bases between them. Here the CDR3 reads CASSERPSTDTQYF. As DNA, the CDR3 is TGTGCCAGCAGCGAGAGGCCTAGCACAGATACGCAGTATTTT.

The gene calls are TRBV25-1 and TRBJ2-7; 8 bases are a match to TRBD2. J gave up 5 bases and V 6 bases, and 6 bases lay outside the gene matches. From germline, CDR1 is MGHDK and CDR2 SYGVNS. This CDR3 region has 13 residues. Here the CDR3 reads CASRASGRDEQYF. The CDR3 nucleotides are TGTGCCAGCAGGGCTAGCGGGCGGGACGAGCAGTACTTC.

The V call is TRBV19, the J call TRBJ2-5; 8 bases agree with TRBD1. With 4 bases clipped from V and 5 bases from J, the junction kept 9 bases outside the gene matches. The CDR3 is 15 residues long. Germline CDR1 LNHDA, CDR2 SQIVND (reference sequence). CDR3 DNA: TGTGCCAGTAGTAAGGGACAGGTAGAGTTCGAGACCCAGTACTTC. Its protein product is CASSKGQVEFETQYF. The full variable domain, in which reference TRBV19 and TRBJ2-5 provide the parts outside the CDR3, is DGGITQSPKYLFRKEGQNVTLSCEQNLNHDAMYWYRQDPGQGLRLIYYSQIVNDFQKGDIAEGYSVSREKKESFPLTVTSAQKNPTAFYLCASSKGQVEFETQYFGPGTRLLVL.

This clone was detected only once. One end of the junction does not line up with germline, which may come from a read error. CDR3 sequence: CATSQRGGGANEQYF. CDR3 bases: TGTGCCACCAGCCAAAGGGGCGGGGGGGCCAACGAGCAGTACTTC. The V gene is TRBV3-1 (or the pseudogene TRBV3-2), the J gene TRBJ2-7; 9 bases are shared with TRBD2. From germline, CDR1 is LGHDT and CDR2 YNNKEL (reference sequence). The CDR3 covers 15 residues.

This clone showed up just once. The chain carries TRBV13 and TRBJ2-1; possibly TRBD1 for D (6 bases). The V end lost 5 bases, the J end lost 2 bases, and 13 bases lay between the germline ends. The CDR3 spans 15 residues. Germline values: CDR1 PRHDT, CDR2 FYEKMQ (reference sequence). This chain's CDR3 is CASSLTGSTYNEQFF. CDR3 in DNA: TGTGCCAGCAGCCTAACAGGGAGCACCTACAATGAGCAGTTCTTC.

This rearrangement joins TRBV7-2 to TRBJ1-1; 7 bases line up with TRBD1. V lost 5 bases and J lost 10; bases outside the gene matches: 10. The germline V gene has CDR1 SGHTA and CDR2 FQGNSA. The CDR3 is 13 amino acids. The CDR3 protein is CASSAQGGAVAFF. In DNA form, the CDR3 reads TGTGCCAGCAGCGCCCAGGGGGGCGCGGTAGCTTTCTTT.

V gene TRBV5-1 combines with J gene TRBJ2-7; 7 bases fit TRBD1. The trim removed 3 bases at V and 3 bases at J, leaving 6 bases unmatched. The CDR3 has 14 residues. Germline CDR1 reads SGHRS; CDR2 reads YFSETQ. The CDR3 protein is CASSWTGSFYEQYF. The CDR3 coding sequence is TGCGCCAGCAGCTGGACAGGCAGCTTCTACGAGCAGTACTTC.

The gene calls are TRBV5-1 and TRBJ1-2; 9 nucleotides agree with TRBD1. Germline-derived CDR1 and CDR2 are SGHRS and YFSETQ. The length of the CDR3 is 13 residues. J was trimmed by 5 bases and V by 4 bases; bases with no gene match: 3. The CDR3 reads CASSGDREYGYTF. The CDR3 bases are TGCGCCAGCAGCGGGGACAGGGAGTATGGCTACACCTTC.

The chain recombines TRBV28 with TRBJ2-1; weak D call: TRBD2 (5 bases). The V end was cut by 5 bases, the J end by 1 base, with 24 bases between. This CDR3 has 19 residues. Germline CDR1 MDHEN, CDR2 SYDVKM. The CDR3 sequence is CASSQFSPRESTSYNEQFF. The DNA for the CDR3 is TGTGCCAGCAGTCAGTTTTCGCCAAGGGAGAGTACTTCCTACAATGAGCAGTTCTTC.

CDR3 region: CASLSGGNTIYF. CDR3 bases: TGTGCCAGTCTCTCGGGTGGAAACACCATATATTTT. The chain couples TRBV6-5 to TRBJ1-3; D gene ambiguous. Trimming pared 9 bases from V and 3 bases from J, leaving 9 bases between. Per the germline V gene, CDR1 is MNHEY and CDR2 is SVGAGI. The CDR3 consists of 12 residues.

The chain carries TRBV6-4 and TRBJ2-1, with a weak D call TRBD2 (5 bases). Germline V gene data show CDR1 as MRHNA and CDR2 as SNTAGT. The CDR3 is 18 residues long. Trimming pared 5 bases from V and 6 bases from J, leaving 26 bases between. CDR3 bases: TGTGCCAGCAGTATTACATCCAGCGGACCCACGATCGGCAATGAGCAGTTCTTC. Encoded protein: CASSITSSGPTIGNEQFF.

The CDR3, as DNA: TGTGCCAGCAGCCCCTCGGGGGGCCAAGAGACCCAGTACTTC. It translates to CASSPSGGQETQYF. V and J are TRBV11-1 and TRBJ2-5; 7 nucleotides line up with TRBD2. Germline values: CDR1 SGHAT, CDR2 FQDESV (reference sequence). This CDR3 has 14 amino acids. V was pared by 5 bases and J by 1 base, with 4 bases of the junction left unmatched. The variable domain in full, completed from reference TRBV11-1 and TRBJ2-5, reads EAEVAQSPRYKITEKSQAVAFWCDPISGHATLYWYRQILGQGPELLVQFQDESVVDDSQLPKDRFSAERLKGVDSTLKIQPAELGDSAMYLCASSPSGGQETQYFGPGTRLLVL.

The chain links TRBV6-6 to TRBJ1-2, with D possibly being TRBD1 (5 bases). V lost 5 bases, J lost 1 base, and 20 bases lay in between. The germline V gene has CDR1 MNHNY and CDR2 SVGAGI (reference sequence). CDR3 length: 17 amino acids. The CDR3 DNA is TGTGCCAGCAGTCCAGGCGGGGGTCTCGGGGGTAACTATGGCTACACCTTC. Translated, it gives CASSPGGGLGGNYGYTF.

The CDR3 protein is CASSPLAGTGALDTQYF. The CDR3 bases are TGTGCCAGCTCACCGCTGGCCGGGACAGGGGCGTTAGATACGCAGTATTTT. The gene calls are TRBV18 and TRBJ2-3; 10 bases are a match to TRBD1. CDR1 is KGHSH, CDR2 LQKENI, per germline. Trimming cost V 3 bases and J 5 bases; bases outside gene matches: 11. This CDR3 comprises 17 residues.

CDR3 amino acids: CASSLYPGQGAYGYTF. The CDR3 bases are TGTGCCAGCAGCTTGTACCCCGGTCAGGGGGCCTATGGCTACACCTTC. The genes are TRBV7-9 and TRBJ1-2; 8 bases agree with TRBD1. CDR1 and CDR2 from the germline V gene are SEHNR and FQNEAQ (reference sequence). The CDR3 runs to 16 residues. After removal of 3 bases from V and 4 bases from J, the junction contained 10 bases not matched to a gene.

The gene calls are TRBV6-1 and TRBJ2-7; D might be TRBD1 (6 bases). The CDR3 extends over 15 amino acids. V was trimmed by 3 bases and J by 4 bases, leaving 16 bases between them. Germline CDR1 is MNHNS and CDR2 is SASEGT. The CDR3 spells CASSEEWQGLYEQYF. Written as DNA, the CDR3 is TGTGCCAGCAGTGAGGAGTGGCAGGGGTTGTACGAGCAGTACTTC.

The chain links TRBV5-1 to TRBJ1-2, with D unresolved. The CDR3 sequence is 15 residues long. Germline V gene sequence: CDR1 SGHRS, CDR2 YFSETQ. V gave up 4 bases and J gave up 0 bases, with 13 bases separating them. This CDR3 is CASSPTRGANYGYTF. The DNA for the CDR3 is TGCGCCAGCAGCCCAACTCGGGGAGCTAACTATGGCTACACCTTC.

The V call is TRBV5-5, the J call TRBJ1-1; D uncertain. From germline, CDR1 is SGHKS and CDR2 YYEKEE (reference sequence). CDR3 length equals 13 residues. V was trimmed by 3 bases and J by 1 base, leaving 7 bases between them. CDR3 in amino acids: CASSYIQNTEAFF. The CDR3 coding sequence is TGTGCCAGCAGCTACATTCAGAACACTGAAGCTTTCTTT.

Only a few counts were recorded for this clone. This chain uses TRBV25-1 with TRBJ1-6; D is possibly TRBD1 (6 bases). This CDR3 is 14 amino acids long. Trimming removed 1 base from V and 7 bases from J, with 8 bases in between. Germline V gene sequence: CDR1 MGHDK, CDR2 SYGVNS. The CDR3 DNA is TGTGCCAGCAGTGAATTAACAGGGAATTCACCCCTCCACTTT. Translating gives CASSELTGNSPLHF.

This clone has only one observation. The CDR3 DNA reads as TGTGCCAGCAGCTTAGTTCGCGGGGTTGGTGAGCAGTTCTTC. The encoded protein is CASSLVRGVGEQFF. The V and J genes are TRBV7-2 and TRBJ2-1; tentatively, D is TRBD2 (6 bases). This CDR3 has 14 residues. Germline V gene sequence: CDR1 SGHTA, CDR2 FQGNSA. V was trimmed by 1 base and J by 9 bases, leaving 13 bases between them. The whole variable domain, remainder taken from reference TRBV7-2 and TRBJ2-1, is GAGVSQSPSNKVTEKGKDVELRCDPISGHTALYWYRQSLGQGLEFLIYFQGNSAPDKSGLPSDRFSAERTGGSVSTLTIQRTQQEDSAVYLCASSLVRGVGEQFFGPGTRLTVL.

In its sample, this clone was seen a few times. The chain is built from TRBV4-2 and TRBJ1-1; D not certain. The length of the CDR3 is 17 residues. Germline values: CDR1 LGHNA, CDR2 YNFKEQ. V gave up 0 bases and J gave up 7 bases, with 21 bases separating them. The CDR3 DNA is TGTGCCAGCAGCCAAGATTATTGGGCAGCCGGTGGAAGTGAAGCTTTCTTT. Its translation: CASSQDYWAAGGSEAFF.

The rearrangement links TRBV11-2 to TRBJ1-3; D is unclear. The CDR3 length is 12 residues. Germline V gene lookup returns CDR1 SGHAT and CDR2 FQNNGV. V lost 5 bases and J 3 bases, leaving 5 bases between the germline ends. Here the CDR3 DNA reads TGTGCCAGCAGCCCCATTGGAAACACCATATATTTT. Protein sequence: CASSPIGNTIYF.